This TCR beta chain was obtained from a study of glioma-infiltrating T cells. The sample holds one count of this clonotype. TCR alpha and beta CDR3 regions were amplified from RNA using iRepertoire nested multiplex PCR. Input was roughly 95-450 ng of tissue mRNA or PBMC total RNA. TCRdb processed the multiplex PCR reads anew with MiXCR; each CDR3 protein has one entry. This sample yields about 130,000 distinct CDR3 sequences, of which around a quarter are seen a single time; around a quarter belongs to the top ten. The CDR3 is 15 residues long. CDR1 and CDR2 (germline): MGHRA, YSYEKL. Trimming stripped 1 base from V and 1 base from J, with 10 bases between.

The material sequenced was glioma tissue, nonneoplastic brain tissue, or PBMCs (not recorded which). This receptor was taken from a human donor with low-grade glioma or glioblastoma, undergoing nonglioma brain surgery, or in good health (not recorded which). The chain links TRBV4-1 to TRBJ1-1; D unclear. The CDR3 bases are TGCGCCAGCAGCCAAGGACCGTTCGCGAACACTGAAGCTTTCTTT. Translating gives CASSQGPFANTEAFF.